These 10 T cell receptor beta chains originate from one sample sequenced in a study of OX40 agonist ivuxolimab in advanced cancers. Generated by immunoSEQ multiplex PCR, the TCRdb table keeps only in-frame clones and is missing some. The sample carries around 100,000 clones, roughly 90% recorded once. Material: CD4+ or CD8+ T cells sorted from blood, obtained in a trial of the OX40 agonist ivuxolimab. These receptors originate from an adult with an advanced solid tumor such as melanoma, head and neck, liver or kidney cancer.

The V gene is TRBV11-2, the J gene TRBJ1-1, with TRBD1 identical over 8 bases. Germline V gene data show CDR1 as SGHAT and CDR2 as FQNNGV. The CDR3 extends over 15 amino acids. V shed 3 bases and J 1 base; nucleotides not matched to a gene: 4. The CDR3 bases are TGTGCCAGCAGCTTTACAGGGGGGAAGAACACTGAAGCTTTCTTT. Protein sequence: CASSFTGGKNTEAFF.

This clone was found once. The J gene is TRBJ2-1, the V gene TRBV29-1; D remains ambiguous. The CDR3 sequence is 14 residues long. Germline values: CDR1 SQVTM, CDR2 ANQGSEA. The germline V and J ends were trimmed by 6 bases and 5 bases, with 17 bases remaining between them. This CDR3 is CSVQTAPVHNEQFF. The CDR3 bases are TGCAGCGTCCAAACGGCCCCCGTGCACAATGAGCAGTTCTTC.

The chain carries TRBV5-4 and TRBJ1-1; D is ambiguous. This CDR3 is built from 14 residues. CDR1 is SGHNT and CDR2 is YYREEE in the germline V gene (reference sequence). Trimming pared 1 base from V and 1 base from J, leaving 8 bases between. CDR3 nucleotides: TGTGCCAGCAGCTTGCGCCGAGGGAACACTGAAGCTTTCTTT. Residues: CASSLRRGNTEAFF.

V gene TRBV5-5 combines with J gene TRBJ1-4; tentative D call: TRBD1 (6 bases). Looked up from germline, CDR1 is SGHKS and CDR2 is YYEKEE (reference sequence). The CDR3 is made up of 16 amino acids. Trimming pared 3 bases from V and 8 bases from J, leaving 20 bases between. CDR3 DNA sequence: TGTGCCAGCAGCTCGCCTGACAGGAGTGTCGGGGAAAAACTGTTTTTT. Its protein product is CASSSPDRSVGEKLFF.

The chain combines TRBV5-1 with TRBJ2-5, with a tentative D call TRBD1 (5 bases). Looked up from germline, CDR1 is SGHRS and CDR2 is YFSETQ. The CDR3 runs to 13 residues. Trimming removed 2 bases at V and 2 bases at J, with 7 bases between. In nucleotides, the CDR3 is TGCGCCAGCAGCTTCCCAGGGCAAGAGACCCAGTACTTC. Its translation is CASSFPGQETQYF. Drawing the rest from reference TRBV5-1 and TRBJ2-5, the complete variable domain is KAGVTQTPRYLIKTRGQQVTLSCSPISGHRSVSWYQQTPGQGLQFLFEYFSETQRNKGNFPGRFSGRQFSNSRSEMNVSTLELGDSALYLCASSFPGQETQYFGPGTRLLVL.

This chain's CDR3 is CASSFGVSYQETQYF. The CDR3 DNA follows: TGTGCCAGCAGCTTTGGTGTCTCGTACCAAGAGACCCAGTACTTC. The J gene is TRBJ2-5, the V gene TRBV7-9; D gene unclear. V lost 3 bases and J 0 bases, leaving 11 bases between the germline ends. CDR1 is SEHNR and CDR2 is FQNEAQ in the germline V gene (reference sequence). The CDR3 totals 15 residues.

This chain joins TRBV9 and TRBJ2-5, with D hard to call. The CDR3 runs 14 residues. Trimming stripped 1 base from V and 5 bases from J, with 12 bases between. Germline CDR1 and CDR2: SGDLS and YYNGEE. DNA for the CDR3: TGTGCCAGCAGCGTATCTCCGGGTGGCGAGACCCAGTACTTC. It translates to CASSVSPGGETQYF.

The chain recombines TRBV27 with TRBJ1-1; weak D call: TRBD1 (5 bases). Per germline, CDR1 MNHEY and CDR2 SMNVEV (reference sequence). The V end was cut by 2 bases, the J end by 3 bases, with 13 bases between. This CDR3 contains 15 residues. CDR3 region: CASSLAGPGDTEAFF. CDR3 coding DNA: TGTGCCAGCAGTTTAGCAGGGCCGGGGGACACTGAAGCTTTCTTT.

The chain carries TRBV27 and TRBJ1-4, with no clear D. Looked up from germline, CDR1 is MNHEY and CDR2 is SMNVEV (reference sequence). This CDR3 contains 18 residues. Trimming removed 4 bases from V and 13 bases from J, with 31 bases in between. The CDR3 nucleotides are TGTGCCAGCAGTTCGACCTCGGTCAGGAGAATATTTTTCAATACACTGTTTTTT. Amino acids: CASSSTSVRRIFFNTLFF. Together with reference TRBV27 and TRBJ1-4, the CDR3 gives the full variable domain: EAQVTQNPRYLITVTGKKLTVTCSQNMNHEYMSWYRQDPGLGLRQIYYSMNVEVTDKGDVPEGYKVSRKEKRNFPLILESPSPNQTSLYFCASSSTSVRRIFFNTLFFGSGTQLSVL.

This chain links TRBV30 with TRBJ1-1; D remains unclear. Germline lookup yields CDR1 GTSNPN and CDR2 SVGIG (reference sequence). The CDR3 is made up of 13 amino acids. V gave up 0 bases and J gave up 1 base, with 6 bases separating them. CDR3 sequence reads: CAWSVRQNTEAFF. In DNA form, the CDR3 reads TGTGCCTGGAGTGTACGACAGAACACTGAAGCTTTCTTT. Variable domain in full (rest from reference TRBV30 and TRBJ1-1): SQTIHQWPATLVQPVGSPLSLECTVEGTSNPNLYWYRQAAGRGLQLLFYSVGIGQISSEVPQNLSASRPQDRQFILSSKKLLLSDSGFYLCAWSVRQNTEAFFGQGTRLTVV.